This T cell receptor (beta chain) is from a study of neurological immune-mediated disorders. The sample holds many counts of this clonotype. As yet, its antigen is unknown. Study-wide results and caveats: No CDR3 amino acid sequences recurred among expanded clones across subjects, suggesting private repertoires in all groups.

For the sorted libraries, around 1 million CD4+ or CD8+ T cells were used. The CDR3 extends over 16 amino acids. The ends were cut back, 5 bases at V and 1 base at J, with 15 bases in the middle. Per the germline V gene, CDR1 is LGHDT and CDR2 is YNNKEL (reference sequence). The authors produced cDNA by 5'RACE using 10-nucleotide random UMIs. Every sequencing run drew on 15-18 subjects and yielded over 170 million TCR-beta sequences. TCRdb re-derived calls from the 5' RACE reads in MiXCR, one entry per CDR3 protein. The table records tens of thousands of distinct CDR3 sequences, approximately 6.2% of them present only once.

The chain couples TRBV3-1 to TRBJ2-1, with D uncertain. Sequencing used CD8+ T cells from blood. The sequence came from a man aged 18-30 years in good health. The CDR3 loop reads CASSGTGDQSYNEQFF. DNA of the CDR3: TGTGCCAGCAGCGGCACGGGCGACCAGTCCTACAATGAGCAGTTCTTC.